Following are 23 T cell receptor beta chains from one sample sequenced in a study of cytotoxic CD8 clonotypes in ibrutinib-treated CLL. Generated by immunoSEQ multiplex PCR, the TCRdb table keeps only in-frame clones and is missing some. Of around 53,000 clones detected, roughly 54% appear once; the ten largest clones hold about 24%. The starting material was PBMCs, obtained at disease progression, from a patient treated with ibrutinib. The receptors derive from a human donor with chronic lymphocytic leukemia.

This chain joins TRBV7-2 and TRBJ2-7, with TRBD1 matching over 8 bases. Per the germline V gene, CDR1 is SGHTA and CDR2 is FQGNSA. Trimming removed 5 bases from V and 5 bases from J; junction bases left unmatched: 8. The CDR3 has 14 residues. The CDR3 spells CASSGQGAQHEQYF. CDR3 DNA: TGTGCCAGCAGCGGGCAGGGGGCCCAGCACGAGCAGTACTTC.

V and J are TRBV28 and TRBJ2-3; 11 nucleotides line up with TRBD1. Trimming at V came to 5 bases and at J to 3 bases, leaving 4 bases not matched to a gene. The CDR3 loop spans 15 amino acids. Germline loops: CDR1 MDHEN, CDR2 SYDVKM. The CDR3 nucleotides read TGTGCCAGCAGTGGGGGACAGGGGGTAACAGATACGCAGTATTTT. This encodes CASSGGQGVTDTQYF.

Ten or more counts support this clone. The gene calls are TRBV18 and TRBJ1-5; the D gene is possibly TRBD1 (6 bases). The germline V gene encodes CDR1 KGHSH and CDR2 LQKENI. V gave up 4 bases and J gave up 5 bases, with 12 bases separating them. This CDR3 contains 14 residues. The chain's CDR3 is CASSQGHKDQPQHF. CDR3 nucleotide sequence: TGTGCCAGCTCACAGGGACACAAGGATCAGCCCCAGCATTTT.

This clone has a handful of counts. The chain links TRBV28 to TRBJ2-6; unclear D gene. CDR3 length: 15 amino acids. Trimming left V 5 bases short and J 0 bases short, with 8 bases between. Germline V CDR1 and CDR2: MDHEN, SYDVKM. CDR3 in DNA: TGTGCCAGCAGTGACACCGTCTCTGGGGCCAACGTCCTGACTTTC. This codes for CASSDTVSGANVLTF.

The rearrangement joins TRBV7-9 to TRBJ2-7, with 8 bases fitting TRBD1. Germline loops: CDR1 SEHNR, CDR2 FQNEAQ (reference sequence). This CDR3 has 17 residues. The ends lost 4 bases at V and 2 bases at J; junction bases unmatched: 13. The CDR3 region is CASSSPAGQEPTYEQYF. CDR3 bases: TGTGCCAGCAGCTCGCCCGCGGGACAGGAGCCTACCTACGAGCAGTACTTC. Filled out from reference TRBV7-9 and TRBJ2-7, the complete variable domain reads DTGVSQNPRHKITKRGQNVTFRCDPISEHNRLYWYRQTLGQGPEFLTYFQNEAQLEKSRLLSDRFSAERPKGSFSTLEIQRTEQGDSAMYLCASSSPAGQEPTYEQYFGPGTRLTVT.

The chain has TRBV13 and TRBJ1-1; 9 bases are a match to TRBD1. J gave up 4 bases and V 8 bases, and 11 bases lay outside the gene matches. The CDR3 extends over 15 amino acids. From germline, CDR1 is PRHDT and CDR2 FYEKMQ (reference sequence). CDR3 region: CASPGQGYLGTEAFF. CDR3 nucleotide sequence: TGTGCCAGCCCCGGACAGGGGTACTTGGGCACTGAAGCTTTCTTT.

Turning to this clone: An end of the junction differs from the germline gene, which may be a read error. The V call is TRBV2, the J call TRBJ1-2, with D uncertain. Germline assignment: CDR1 SNHLY and CDR2 FYNNEI. CDR3 length equals 10 residues. The CDR3 spells CASRWVETFF. CDR3 in DNA: TGTGCCAGCAGGTGGGTGGAGACCTTCTTC.

J is TRBJ1-5 and V is TRBV23-1; D gene uncertain. TRBV23-1 is flagged as an ORF with uncertain function. The CDR3 is 16 amino acids. The V end lost 2 bases, the J end lost 0 bases, and 11 bases lay between the germline ends. The CDR3 nucleotides read TGCGCCAGCAGTCAAGCGAAGACCGGTAGCAATCAGCCCCAGCATTTT. It specifies CASSQAKTGSNQPQHF.

This clone was recorded a few times. The chain links TRBV28 to TRBJ2-2; 9 nucleotides align to TRBD1. The V and J ends lost 6 bases and 6 bases, in that order; junction bases with no gene match: 8. Looked up from germline, CDR1 is MDHEN and CDR2 is SYDVKM. The CDR3 covers 15 residues. CDR3 nucleotides: TGTGCCAGCAGGAATCCCGGGACAGGGTCCGGGGAGCTGTTTTTT. Translation gives CASRNPGTGSGELFF.

The CDR3 DNA is TGTGCCAGCAGCTTGGCCGTCAGCGGGTTGTCCTACGAGCAGTACTTC. It translates to CASSLAVSGLSYEQYF. The gene calls are TRBV5-6 and TRBJ2-7; D possibly corresponds to TRBD2 (6 bases). Trimming took 0 bases from V and 1 from J, leaving 14 bases between them. There are 16 residues in the CDR3. Germline V gene data show CDR1 as SGHDT and CDR2 as YYEEEE. The complete variable domain, with remaining parts taken from reference TRBV5-6 and TRBJ2-7, reads DAGVTQSPTHLIKTRGQQVTLRCSPKSGHDTVSWYQQALGQGPQFIFQYYEEEERQRGNFPDRFSGHQFPNYSSELNVNALLLGDSALYLCASSLAVSGLSYEQYFGPGTRLTVT.

V and J are TRBV11-3 and TRBJ2-7; 11 nucleotides line up with TRBD2. Germline V gene data show CDR1 as SGHNT and CDR2 as YENEEA. Trimming cost V 5 bases and J 2 bases; bases outside gene matches: 8. The CDR3 spans 16 residues. The CDR3 spells CASSPFVSGRAYEQYF. The CDR3 DNA reads as TGTGCCAGCAGCCCGTTTGTTAGCGGGAGGGCCTACGAGCAGTACTTC.

The rearrangement joins TRBV2 to TRBJ2-7; 7 bases are a match to TRBD2. CDR3 length: 13 residues. The V and J ends lost 4 bases and 2 bases, in that order; junction bases with no gene match: 2. Germline assignment: CDR1 SNHLY and CDR2 FYNNEI. In nucleotides, the CDR3 is TGTGCCAGCAGTGGGGGGGGAACCTACGAGCAGTACTTC. Protein: CASSGGGTYEQYF.

The gene calls are TRBV5-1 and TRBJ1-4, with TRBD1 matching 9 bases. V trimming: 3 bases; J trimming: 8 bases; junction bases outside the gene matches: 5. There are 14 residues in the CDR3. Germline V CDR1 and CDR2: SGHRS, YFSETQ. The CDR3 loop reads CASSSGQGGEKLFF. The CDR3 region has the DNA TGCGCCAGCAGCTCGGGACAGGGTGGCGAAAAACTGTTTTTT.

This chain connects TRBV28 to TRBJ1-4; D remains unclear. Germline V gene sequence: CDR1 MDHEN, CDR2 SYDVKM. The V end was cut by 3 bases, the J end by 5 bases, with 13 bases between. The CDR3 consists of 15 residues. In DNA, the CDR3 is TGTGCCAGCAGTTTTACAGCCAGAAGAAATGAAAAACTGTTTTTT. Translated: CASSFTARRNEKLFF.

The chain uses TRBV21-1 and TRBJ1-5; the table's D gene call, TRBD1, was not cross checked with the DNA. TRBV21-1 is termed a pseudogene. The CDR3 has 16 amino acids. CDR3 DNA: TGTGCCAGCAGCCCATCGGCCGACAGGCGCAATCAGCCCCAGCATTTT. It is translated as CASSPSADRRNQPQHF.

The rearrangement links TRBV10-3 to TRBJ2-7, with 10 bases aligning to TRBD2. The CDR3 consists of 14 residues. Germline V lookup: CDR1 ENHRY, CDR2 SYGVKD. V was clipped by 4 bases and J by 3 bases; unmatched bases: 3. CDR3 sequence (DNA): TGTGCCATCAGTGCGTCTAGCGGGGGCTACGAGCAGTACTTC. Translation: CAISASSGGYEQYF.

This clone came up a few times. The chain combines TRBV25-1 with TRBJ2-7; TRBD2 matches at 8 bases. The length of the CDR3 is 13 residues. CDR1 and CDR2 (germline): MGHDK, SYGVNS. The V segment lost 7 bases and the J segment 2 bases; nucleotides outside the gene matches: 4. CDR3 loop: CASTLSGTYEQYF. The CDR3 DNA is TGTGCCAGCACCCTTAGCGGGACCTACGAGCAGTACTTC.

The chain recombines TRBV28 with TRBJ1-1; a possible D gene is TRBD1 (5 bases). This CDR3 contains 14 residues. Trimming shortened V by 4 bases and J by 1 base, and 10 bases separated the two germline ends. In germline, CDR1 is MDHEN, CDR2 SYDVKM. For the CDR3, the DNA is TGTGCCAGCAGTTCCCCGGGGCAGAACACTGAAGCTTTCTTT. Its protein is CASSSPGQNTEAFF.

The chain has TRBV28 and TRBJ1-1; D is unresolved. V was pared by 6 bases and J by 1 base, with 6 bases between. The CDR3 has 12 amino acids. Germline values: CDR1 MDHEN, CDR2 SYDVKM. The CDR3 loop reads CASRLKNTEAFF. The CDR3 bases are TGTGCCAGCAGGCTGAAGAACACTGAAGCTTTCTTT.

The rearrangement links TRBV28 to TRBJ1-2; TRBD1 is a possible D gene (5 bases). The CDR3 sequence is 16 residues long. From germline, CDR1 is MDHEN and CDR2 SYDVKM. Deletions cut 0 bases from V and 2 bases from J, with 13 bases between. The CDR3 coding sequence is TGTGCCAGCAGTTTATGGGCGGGAGGGGCCAACTATGGCTACACCTTC. Translation: CASSLWAGGANYGYTF.

V and J are TRBV7-9 and TRBJ2-7; D is perhaps TRBD2 (6 bases). CDR1 is SEHNR, CDR2 FQNEAQ, per germline (reference sequence). CDR3 length equals 16 residues. V dropped 2 bases and J dropped 2 bases, with 16 bases sitting between them. DNA for the CDR3: TGTGCCAGCAGCTTAAGTTTGGGCGGGGCTACCTACGAGCAGTACTTC. Translation: CASSLSLGGATYEQYF.

This rearrangement joins TRBV4-2 to TRBJ2-3, with 9 bases matching TRBD2. The CDR3 covers 15 residues. V was clipped by 1 base and J by 2 bases; unmatched bases: 1. Germline lookup yields CDR1 LGHNA and CDR2 YNFKEQ. CDR3 DNA sequence: TGTGCCAGCAGCCAAGGACTAGCGGCCACAGATACGCAGTATTTT. It is translated as CASSQGLAATDTQYF.

The gene calls are TRBV30 and TRBJ2-1; perhaps D is TRBD1 or TRBD2 (5 bases each). The CDR3 spans 17 residues. The V gene lost 4 bases and the J gene lost 7 bases, with 26 bases spanning the gap. Germline V gives CDR1 GTSNPN, CDR2 SVGIG (reference sequence). CDR3 nucleotide sequence: TGTGCCTGGATAGGACCCGGGACGCCCGGTACCATAAATGAGCAGTTCTTC. It encodes CAWIGPGTPGTINEQFF. Drawing the rest from reference TRBV30 and TRBJ2-1, the complete variable domain is SQTIHQWPATLVQPVGSPLSLECTVEGTSNPNLYWYRQAAGRGLQLLFYSVGIGQISSEVPQNLSASRPQDRQFILSSKKLLLSDSGFYLCAWIGPGTPGTINEQFFGPGTRLTVL.